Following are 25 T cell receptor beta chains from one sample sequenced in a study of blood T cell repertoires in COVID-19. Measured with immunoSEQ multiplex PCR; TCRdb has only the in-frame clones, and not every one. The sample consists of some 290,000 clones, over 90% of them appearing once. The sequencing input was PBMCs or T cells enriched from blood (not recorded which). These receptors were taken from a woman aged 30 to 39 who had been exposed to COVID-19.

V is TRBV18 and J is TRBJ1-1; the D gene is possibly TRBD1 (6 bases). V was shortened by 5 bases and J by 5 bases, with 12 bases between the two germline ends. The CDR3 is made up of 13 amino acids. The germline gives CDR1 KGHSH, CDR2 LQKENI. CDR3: CASSATQGTEAFF. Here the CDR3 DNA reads TGTGCCAGCTCAGCTACTCAGGGGACTGAAGCTTTCTTT.

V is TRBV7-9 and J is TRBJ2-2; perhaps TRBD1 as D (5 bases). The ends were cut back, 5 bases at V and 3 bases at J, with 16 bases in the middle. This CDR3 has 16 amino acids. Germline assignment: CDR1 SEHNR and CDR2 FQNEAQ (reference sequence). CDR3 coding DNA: TGTGCCAGCAGCCCCGACGCAGGGTGGGACACCGGGGAGCTGTTTTTT. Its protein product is CASSPDAGWDTGELFF.

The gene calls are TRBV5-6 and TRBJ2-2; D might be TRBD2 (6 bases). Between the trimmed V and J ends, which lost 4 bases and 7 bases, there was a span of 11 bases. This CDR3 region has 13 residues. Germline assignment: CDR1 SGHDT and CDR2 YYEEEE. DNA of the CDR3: TGTGCCAGCAGCCCGACTAGTTTCGGGGAGCTGTTTTTT. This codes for CASSPTSFGELFF.

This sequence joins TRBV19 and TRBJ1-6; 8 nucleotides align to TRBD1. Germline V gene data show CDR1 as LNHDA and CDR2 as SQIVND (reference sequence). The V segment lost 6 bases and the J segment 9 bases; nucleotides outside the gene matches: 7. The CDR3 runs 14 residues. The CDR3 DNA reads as TGTGCCAGTAGGAGGACAGGGCTTGTTTCACCCCTCCACTTT. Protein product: CASRRTGLVSPLHF.

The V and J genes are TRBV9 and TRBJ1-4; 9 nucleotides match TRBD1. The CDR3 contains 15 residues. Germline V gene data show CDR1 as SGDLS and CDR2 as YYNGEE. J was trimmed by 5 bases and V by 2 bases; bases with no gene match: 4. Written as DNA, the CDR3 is TGTGCCAGCAGCGTGGTGACAGGGGGGAATGAAAAACTGTTTTTT. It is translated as CASSVVTGGNEKLFF.

CDR3 in DNA: TGTGCCTGGAGTTACGGGACAGGGTTTGGCTACACCTTC. Translating it yields CAWSYGTGFGYTF. The V gene is TRBV30, the J gene TRBJ1-2, with 9 bases identical to TRBD1. Losses at the gene ends were 2 bases for V and 7 bases for J; bases not matched to a gene: 5. The CDR3 contains 13 residues. Germline values: CDR1 GTSNPN, CDR2 SVGIG (reference sequence).

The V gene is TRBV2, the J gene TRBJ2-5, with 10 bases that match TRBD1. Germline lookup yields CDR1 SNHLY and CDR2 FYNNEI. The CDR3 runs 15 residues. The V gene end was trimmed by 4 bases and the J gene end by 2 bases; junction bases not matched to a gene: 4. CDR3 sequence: CASSGPGQGQETQYF. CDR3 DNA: TGTGCCAGCAGTGGACCGGGACAGGGGCAAGAGACCCAGTACTTC.

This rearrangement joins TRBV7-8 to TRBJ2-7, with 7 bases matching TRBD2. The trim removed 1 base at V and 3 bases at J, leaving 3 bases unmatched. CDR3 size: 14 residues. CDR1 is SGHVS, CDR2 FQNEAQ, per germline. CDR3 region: CASSLGGGGYEQYF. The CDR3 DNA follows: TGTGCCAGCAGCTTAGGTGGCGGGGGCTACGAGCAGTACTTC.

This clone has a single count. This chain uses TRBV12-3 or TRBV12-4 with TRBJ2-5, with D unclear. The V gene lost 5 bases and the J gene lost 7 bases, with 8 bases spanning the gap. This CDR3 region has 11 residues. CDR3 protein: CASSAPGTQYF. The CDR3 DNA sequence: TGTGCCAGCAGTGCCCCGGGGACCCAGTACTTC.

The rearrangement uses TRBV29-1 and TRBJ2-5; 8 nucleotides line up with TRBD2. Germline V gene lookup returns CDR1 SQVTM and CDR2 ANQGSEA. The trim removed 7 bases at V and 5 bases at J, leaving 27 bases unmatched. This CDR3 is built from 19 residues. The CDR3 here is CSAVTRTVTTGTRWETQYF. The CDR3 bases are TGCAGCGCCGTGACCCGGACAGTGACAACCGGGACTAGATGGGAGACCCAGTACTTC.

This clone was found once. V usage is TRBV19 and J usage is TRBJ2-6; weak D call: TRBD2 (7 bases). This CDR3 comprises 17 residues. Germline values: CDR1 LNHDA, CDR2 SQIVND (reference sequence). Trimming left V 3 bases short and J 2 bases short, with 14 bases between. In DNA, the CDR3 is TGTGCCAGTAGTATTCATCCGGGGGGCGCTGGGGCCAACGTCCTGACTTTC. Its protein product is CASSIHPGGAGANVLTF. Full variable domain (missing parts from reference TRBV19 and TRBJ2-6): DGGITQSPKYLFRKEGQNVTLSCEQNLNHDAMYWYRQDPGQGLRLIYYSQIVNDFQKGDIAEGYSVSREKKESFPLTVTSAQKNPTAFYLCASSIHPGGAGANVLTFGAGSRLTVL.

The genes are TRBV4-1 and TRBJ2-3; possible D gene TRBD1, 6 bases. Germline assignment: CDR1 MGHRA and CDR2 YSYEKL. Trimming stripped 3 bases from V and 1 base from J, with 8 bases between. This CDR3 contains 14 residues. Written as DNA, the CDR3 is TGCGCCAGCAGCCAGGGACACCGCACAGATACGCAGTATTTT. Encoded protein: CASSQGHRTDTQYF.

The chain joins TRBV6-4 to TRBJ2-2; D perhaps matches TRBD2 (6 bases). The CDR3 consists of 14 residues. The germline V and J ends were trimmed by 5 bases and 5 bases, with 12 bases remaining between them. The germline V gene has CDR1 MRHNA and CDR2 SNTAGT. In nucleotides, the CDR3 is TGTGCCAGCAGTTTCAATGGGGGGACCGGGGAGCTGTTTTTT. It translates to CASSFNGGTGELFF.

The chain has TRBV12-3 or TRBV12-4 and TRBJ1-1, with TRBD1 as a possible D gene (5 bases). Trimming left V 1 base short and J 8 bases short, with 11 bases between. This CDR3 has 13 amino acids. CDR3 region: CASSLVFRGEAFF. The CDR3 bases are TGTGCCAGCAGTTTAGTATTCCGGGGGGAAGCTTTCTTT.

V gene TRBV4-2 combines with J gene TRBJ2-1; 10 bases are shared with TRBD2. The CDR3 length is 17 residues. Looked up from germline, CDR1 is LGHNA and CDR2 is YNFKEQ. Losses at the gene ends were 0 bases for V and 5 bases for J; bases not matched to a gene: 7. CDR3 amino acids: CASSQDKGLALNNEQFF. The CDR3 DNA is TGTGCCAGCAGCCAAGATAAGGGACTAGCGTTGAACAATGAGCAGTTCTTC.

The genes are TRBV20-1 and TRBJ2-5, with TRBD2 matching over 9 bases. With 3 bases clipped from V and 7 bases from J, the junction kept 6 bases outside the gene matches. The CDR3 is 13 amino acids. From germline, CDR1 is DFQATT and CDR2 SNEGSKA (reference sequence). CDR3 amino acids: CSASLAGTRTQYF. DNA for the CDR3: TGCAGTGCTAGTCTAGCGGGGACTCGGACCCAGTACTTC.

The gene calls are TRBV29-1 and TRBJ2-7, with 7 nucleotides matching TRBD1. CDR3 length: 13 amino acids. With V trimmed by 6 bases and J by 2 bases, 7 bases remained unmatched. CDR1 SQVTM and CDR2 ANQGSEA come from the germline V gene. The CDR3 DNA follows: TGCAGCGTGATGGGACAGATCCCCTACGAGCAGTACTTC. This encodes CSVMGQIPYEQYF.

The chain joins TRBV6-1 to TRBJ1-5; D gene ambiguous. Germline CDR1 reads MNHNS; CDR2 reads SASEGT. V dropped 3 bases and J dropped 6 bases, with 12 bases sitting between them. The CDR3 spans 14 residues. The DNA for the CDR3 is TGTGCCAGCAGTGAGGACTATAGCGGTCAGCCCCAGCATTTT. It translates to CASSEDYSGQPQHF.

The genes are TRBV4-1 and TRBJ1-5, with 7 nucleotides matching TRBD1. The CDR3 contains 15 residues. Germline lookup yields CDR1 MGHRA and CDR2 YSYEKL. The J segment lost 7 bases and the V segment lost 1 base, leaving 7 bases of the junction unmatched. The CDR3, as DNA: TGCGCCAGCAGCCAAGGCGTGACAGGGTTCCAGCCCCAGCATTTT. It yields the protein CASSQGVTGFQPQHF.

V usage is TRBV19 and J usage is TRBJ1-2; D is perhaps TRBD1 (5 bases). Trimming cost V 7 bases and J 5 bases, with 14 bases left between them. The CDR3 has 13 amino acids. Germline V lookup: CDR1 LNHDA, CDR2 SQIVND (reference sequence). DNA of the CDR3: TGTGCCAGTACCCTATCCAGGGATTATGGCTACACCTTC. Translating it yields CASTLSRDYGYTF.

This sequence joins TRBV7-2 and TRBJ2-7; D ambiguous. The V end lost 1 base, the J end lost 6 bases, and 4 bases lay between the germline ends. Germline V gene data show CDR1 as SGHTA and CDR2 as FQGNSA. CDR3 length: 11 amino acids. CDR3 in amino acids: CASSLVAEQYF. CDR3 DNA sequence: TGTGCCAGCAGCTTAGTGGCCGAGCAGTACTTC.

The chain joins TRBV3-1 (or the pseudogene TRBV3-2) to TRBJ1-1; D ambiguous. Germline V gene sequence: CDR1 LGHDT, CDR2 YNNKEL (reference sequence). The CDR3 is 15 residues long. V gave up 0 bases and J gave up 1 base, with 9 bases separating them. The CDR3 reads CASSQEGRPNTEAFF. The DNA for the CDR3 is TGTGCCAGCAGCCAAGAAGGCAGGCCGAACACTGAAGCTTTCTTT.

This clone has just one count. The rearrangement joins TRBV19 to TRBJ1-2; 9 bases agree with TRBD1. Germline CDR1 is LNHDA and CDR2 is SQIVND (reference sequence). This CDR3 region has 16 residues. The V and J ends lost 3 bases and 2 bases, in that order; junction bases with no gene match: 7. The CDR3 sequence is CASSIPRDRANYGYTF. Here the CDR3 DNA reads TGTGCCAGTAGTATTCCCCGGGACAGGGCCAACTATGGCTACACCTTC. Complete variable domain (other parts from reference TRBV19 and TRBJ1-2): DGGITQSPKYLFRKEGQNVTLSCEQNLNHDAMYWYRQDPGQGLRLIYYSQIVNDFQKGDIAEGYSVSREKKESFPLTVTSAQKNPTAFYLCASSIPRDRANYGYTFGSGTRLTVV.

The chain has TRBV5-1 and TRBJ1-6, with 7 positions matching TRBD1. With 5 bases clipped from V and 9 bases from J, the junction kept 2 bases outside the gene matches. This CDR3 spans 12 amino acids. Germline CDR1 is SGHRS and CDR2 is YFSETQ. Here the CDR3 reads CASRAGGSPLHF. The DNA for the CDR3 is TGCGCCAGCAGGGCAGGGGGTTCACCCCTCCACTTT.

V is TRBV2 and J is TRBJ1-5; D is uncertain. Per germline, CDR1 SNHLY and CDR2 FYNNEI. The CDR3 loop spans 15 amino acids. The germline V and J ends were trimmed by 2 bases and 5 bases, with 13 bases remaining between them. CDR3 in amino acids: CASSEPGITYQPQHF. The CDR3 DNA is TGTGCCAGCAGTGAACCGGGAATTACCTATCAGCCCCAGCATTTT.